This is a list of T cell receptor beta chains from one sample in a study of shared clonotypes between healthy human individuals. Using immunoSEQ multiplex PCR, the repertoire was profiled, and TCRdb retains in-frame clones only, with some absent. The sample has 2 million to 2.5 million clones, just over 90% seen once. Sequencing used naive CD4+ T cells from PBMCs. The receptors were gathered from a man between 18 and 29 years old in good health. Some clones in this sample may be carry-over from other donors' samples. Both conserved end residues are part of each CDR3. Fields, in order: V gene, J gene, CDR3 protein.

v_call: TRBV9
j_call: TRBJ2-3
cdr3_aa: CASSPRTSGSGMDTQYF

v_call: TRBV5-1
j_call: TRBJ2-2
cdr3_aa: CASSLVVAGGENTGELFF

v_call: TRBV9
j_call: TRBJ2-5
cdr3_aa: CASSVADTRLQETQYF

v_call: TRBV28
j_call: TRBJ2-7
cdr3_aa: CASSFPDYPEQYF

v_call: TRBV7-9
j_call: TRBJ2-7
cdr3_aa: CASSLEAGEQYF

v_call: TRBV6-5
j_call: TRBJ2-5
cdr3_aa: CASSYGGVGQETQYF

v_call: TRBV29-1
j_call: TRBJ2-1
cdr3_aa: CSVVVAGRAYNEQFF

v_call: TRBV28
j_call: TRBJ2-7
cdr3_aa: CASSSISEQYF

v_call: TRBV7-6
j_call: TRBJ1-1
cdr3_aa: CASSSGLQSNTEAFF

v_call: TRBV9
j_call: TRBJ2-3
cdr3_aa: CASSTRQGAPGYTQYF

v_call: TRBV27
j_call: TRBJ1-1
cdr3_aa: CASRFTGVTTEAFF

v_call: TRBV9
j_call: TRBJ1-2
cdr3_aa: CASSPRDSPGINYGYTF

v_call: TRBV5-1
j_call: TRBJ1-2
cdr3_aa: CASSLSQGVLGYTF

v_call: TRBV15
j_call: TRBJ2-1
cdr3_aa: CATSREPALPYNEQFF

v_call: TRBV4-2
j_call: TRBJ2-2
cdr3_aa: CASSQETGSNTGELFF

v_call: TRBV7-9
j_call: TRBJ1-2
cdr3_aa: CASSSQGGNYGYTF

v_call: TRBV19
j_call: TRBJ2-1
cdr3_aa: CASSILASNEQFF

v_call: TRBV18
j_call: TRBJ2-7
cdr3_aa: CASSPFRAATYEQYF

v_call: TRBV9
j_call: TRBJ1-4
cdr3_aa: CASSPAGGDDEKLFF

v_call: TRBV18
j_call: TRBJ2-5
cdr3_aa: CASSPRQGNQETQYF

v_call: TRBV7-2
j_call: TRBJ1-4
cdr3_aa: CASNGQLNEKLFF

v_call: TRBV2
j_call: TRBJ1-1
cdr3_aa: CANTRERDTEAFF

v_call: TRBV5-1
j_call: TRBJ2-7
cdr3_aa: CASSFFGSSYEQYF

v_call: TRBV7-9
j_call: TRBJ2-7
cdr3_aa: CASSLRGSYEQYF

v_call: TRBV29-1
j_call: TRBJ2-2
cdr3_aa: CSVEAGTNTGELFF

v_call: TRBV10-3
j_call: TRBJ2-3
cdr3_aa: CAISEPRGREIPDTQYF

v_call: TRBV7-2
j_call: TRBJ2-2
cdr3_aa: CASRRTANTGELFF

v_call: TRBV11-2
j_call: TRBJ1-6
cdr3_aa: CASSPGLGAPLHF

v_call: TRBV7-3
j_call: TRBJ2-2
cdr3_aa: CASSLYPPTGLAGTGELFF

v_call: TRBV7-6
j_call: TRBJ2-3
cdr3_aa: CASSLAWQGSDTQYF

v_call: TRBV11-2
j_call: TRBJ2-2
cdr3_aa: CASRLLAANTGELFF

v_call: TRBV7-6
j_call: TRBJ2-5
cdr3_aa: CASSLTGGETQYF

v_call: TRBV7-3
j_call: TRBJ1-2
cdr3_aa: CASSFLITGTHGYTF

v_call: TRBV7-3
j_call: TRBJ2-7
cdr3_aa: CASSVSHRVGEQYF

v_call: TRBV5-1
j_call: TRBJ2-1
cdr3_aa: CASSLAGGPSYNEQFF

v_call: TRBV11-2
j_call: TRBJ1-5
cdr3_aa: CASSLGGTASNQPQHF

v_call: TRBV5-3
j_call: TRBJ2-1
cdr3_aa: CARSLVIRRLSYNEQFF

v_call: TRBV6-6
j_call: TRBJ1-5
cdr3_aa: CASSYTGQYNQPQHF

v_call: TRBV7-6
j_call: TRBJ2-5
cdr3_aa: CASSFQTGEETQYF

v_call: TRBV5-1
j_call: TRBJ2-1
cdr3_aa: CASSLLANEQFF

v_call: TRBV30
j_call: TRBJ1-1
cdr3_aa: CAWSMENTEAFF

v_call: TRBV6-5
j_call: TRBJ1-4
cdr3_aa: CASRRAGGANEKLFF

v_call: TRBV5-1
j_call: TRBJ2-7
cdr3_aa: CASSLDDRAYEQYF

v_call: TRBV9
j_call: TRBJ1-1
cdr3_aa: CASSSHHTDTEAFF

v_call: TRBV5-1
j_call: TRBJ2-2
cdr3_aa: CASSFPRTGATGELFF

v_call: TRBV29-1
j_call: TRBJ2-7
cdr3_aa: CSVGGLAGVGEQYF

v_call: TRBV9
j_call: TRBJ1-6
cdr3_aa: CASSVEQGANSPLHF

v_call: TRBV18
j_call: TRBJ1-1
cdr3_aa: CASSPRARGHTEAFF

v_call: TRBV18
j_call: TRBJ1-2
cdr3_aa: CASSPLPRDVLGANYGYTF

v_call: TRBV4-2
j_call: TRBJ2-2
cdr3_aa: CASSQDWGANTGELFF

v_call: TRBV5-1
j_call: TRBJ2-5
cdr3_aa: CASSSTKGSVETQYF

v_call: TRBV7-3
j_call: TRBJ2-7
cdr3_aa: CASSKSGSEEQYF

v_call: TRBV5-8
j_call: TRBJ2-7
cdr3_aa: CASTKRTYEQYF

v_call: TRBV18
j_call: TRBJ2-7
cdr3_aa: CASSQIGQGSLVEQYF

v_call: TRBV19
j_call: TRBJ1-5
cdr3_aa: CASSTTGFNQPQHF

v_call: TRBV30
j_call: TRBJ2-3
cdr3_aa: CAWREGPLADTQYF

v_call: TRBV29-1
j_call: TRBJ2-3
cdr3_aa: CSVGTSGSTDTQYF

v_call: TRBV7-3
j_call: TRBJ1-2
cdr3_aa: CASSLQGRYGYTF

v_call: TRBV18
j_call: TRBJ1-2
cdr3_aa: CASSPSMGYTF